This T cell receptor (beta chain) was observed in a study of T-cell memory formation after mild COVID-19. Whole-study results and caveats: Some responding clones appeared in pre-infection memory, suggesting cross-reactive memory joined. Clonal second-wave expansions that peaked on day 37 had unconfirmed SARS-CoV-2 specificity.

This clonotype was counted a few times. Its antigen remains unknown. Employing constant-segment primers, 5'RACE generated TCR alpha and TCR beta cDNA libraries bearing sample barcodes and UMIs. TCRdb re-analysed the 5' RACE reads in MiXCR, keeping a single row per CDR3 protein. The data contain hundreds of thousands of distinct CDR3 sequences, less than 25% of them singletons. V lost 3 bases and J lost 0, with 15 bases in between. The germline CDR1 and CDR2 sequences are DFQATT and SNEGSKA (reference sequence). There are 16 residues in the CDR3. This receptor was identified in an adult woman who had mild COVID-19 (a few samples of this study predate the infection). Cell type and time point are not known. The chain uses TRBV20-1 and TRBJ1-3, with no clear D. The sequenced sample was PBMCs or a T cell subset sorted from them (not recorded which). The CDR3 loop reads CSARDGGPLSGNTIYF. Written as DNA, the CDR3 is TGCAGTGCTAGGGACGGAGGACCCCTCTCTGGAAACACCATATATTTT.